The 4 T cell receptor beta chains listed next were all sequenced from one sample in a study of cytomegalovirus exposure and HLA in healthy donors. Primers: 60 Vbeta forward and 13 Jbeta reverse. Clones were read by immunoSEQ multiplex PCR, and TCRdb kept only the in-frame ones, dropping some. The top ten clones hold approximately 8% of a sample with approximately 100,000 clones, around 73% of them seen once. The sample taken for sequencing was PBMCs. The receptors shown here come from a middle-aged man in good health and CMV-seronegative.

This chain links TRBV27 with TRBJ2-6; D is possibly TRBD1 (5 bases). Trimming took off 8 bases at V and 0 bases at J, with 11 bases between the two ends. This CDR3 comprises 15 residues. Germline V CDR1 and CDR2: MNHEY, SMNVEV (reference sequence). CDR3 nucleotides: TGTGCCAGCGGGCAGGGAAACTCTGGGGCCAACGTCCTGACTTTC. Translation: CASGQGNSGANVLTF.

The genes are TRBV27 and TRBJ2-2; TRBD1 agrees at 8 bases. V was clipped by 4 bases and J by 15 bases; unmatched bases: 7. Germline V lookup: CDR1 MNHEY, CDR2 SMNVEV (reference sequence). This CDR3 is built from 12 residues. In DNA form, the CDR3 reads TGTGCCAGCAGTTCGCGGACAGGGTCGGTGTTTTTT. Protein: CASSSRTGSVFF.

This chain uses TRBV2 with TRBJ1-6; 10 nucleotides match TRBD1. Germline V lookup: CDR1 SNHLY, CDR2 FYNNEI. J gave up 9 bases and V 6 bases, and 14 bases lay outside the gene matches. The CDR3 is 17 residues long. CDR3 sequence: CASSGVRPGQGLSPLHF. The CDR3 DNA reads TGTGCCAGCAGCGGGGTCCGGCCGGGACAGGGGCTTTCACCCCTCCACTTT.

The chain has TRBV6-5 and TRBJ1-3; no definite D call. Germline CDR1 is MNHEY and CDR2 is SVGAGI. The CDR3 consists of 16 residues. The germline V and J ends were trimmed by 0 bases and 0 bases, with 9 bases remaining between them. The CDR3 loop reads CASSYSSTASGNTIYF. CDR3 DNA sequence: TGTGCCAGCAGTTACTCGAGTACAGCCTCTGGAAACACCATATATTTT.